This TCR beta chain derives from a study of cytomegalovirus exposure and HLA in healthy donors. Study-level points and caveats: In vitro checks showed that a few CMV-associated chains really do target CMV antigens.

This clone was seen only once. Its antigen is unknown. Primers for the PCR totalled 60 Vbeta and 13 Jbeta. Using immunoSEQ multiplex PCR, the repertoire was profiled, and TCRdb retains in-frame clones only, with some absent. The profile shows around 120,000 clones, around 73% of them singletons. The sample consisted of PBMCs. The source is a human donor in good health.

The CDR3 nucleotides are TGTGCCAGCAGCTTGGACGGCGGGAGGTCAACAGATACGCAGTATTTT. Translation: CASSLDGGRSTDTQYF. V gene TRBV5-4 combines with J gene TRBJ2-3; 8 positions match TRBD2. Trimming took 0 bases from V and 3 from J; bases not matched to a gene: 6. The CDR3 loop spans 16 amino acids. Germline V CDR1 and CDR2: SGHNT, YYREEE (reference sequence).